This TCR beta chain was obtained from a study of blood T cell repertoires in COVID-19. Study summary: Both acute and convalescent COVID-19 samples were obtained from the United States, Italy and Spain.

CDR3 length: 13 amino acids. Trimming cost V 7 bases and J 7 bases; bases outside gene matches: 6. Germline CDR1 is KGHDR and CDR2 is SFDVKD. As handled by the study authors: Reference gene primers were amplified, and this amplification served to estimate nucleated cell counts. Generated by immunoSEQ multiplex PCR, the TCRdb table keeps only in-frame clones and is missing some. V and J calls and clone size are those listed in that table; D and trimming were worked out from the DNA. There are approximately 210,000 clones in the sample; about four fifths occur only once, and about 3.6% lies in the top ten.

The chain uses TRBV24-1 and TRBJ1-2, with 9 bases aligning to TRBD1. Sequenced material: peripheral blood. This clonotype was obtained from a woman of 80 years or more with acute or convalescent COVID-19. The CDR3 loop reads CATRETGGPGYTF. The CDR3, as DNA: TGTGCCACCAGGGAAACAGGGGGCCCTGGCTACACCTTC.